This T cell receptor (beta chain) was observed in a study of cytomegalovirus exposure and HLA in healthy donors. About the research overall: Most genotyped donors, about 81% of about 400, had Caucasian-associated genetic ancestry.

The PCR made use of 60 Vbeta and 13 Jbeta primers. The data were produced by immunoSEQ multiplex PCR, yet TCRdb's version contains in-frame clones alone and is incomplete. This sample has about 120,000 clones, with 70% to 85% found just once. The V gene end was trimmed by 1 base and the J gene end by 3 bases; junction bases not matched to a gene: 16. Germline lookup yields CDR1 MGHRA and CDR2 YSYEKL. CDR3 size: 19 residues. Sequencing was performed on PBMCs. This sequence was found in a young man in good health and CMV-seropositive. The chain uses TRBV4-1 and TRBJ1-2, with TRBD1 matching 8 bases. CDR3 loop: CASSQVVAGGVTQDYGYTF. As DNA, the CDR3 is TGCGCCAGCAGCCAAGTGGTCGCAGGGGGCGTTACACAGGACTATGGCTACACCTTC.